This T cell receptor (beta chain) is from a study of T cell repertoires in cytomegalovirus infection. Study background: Matching HLA type, along with CMV infection, was indicated by public TCR beta signatures.

Study results and caveats: HLA-C-restricted CMV clonotypes gave the most frequent clonotype in two of eight donors. Identification of carriers of CMV plus the relevant HLA was performed using cumulative public TCR beta family frequency.

The germline gives CDR1 LGHNA, CDR2 YNFKEQ. This CDR3 region has 17 residues. V was cut by 4 bases and J by 5 bases, with 21 bases left in between. TCRdb recomputed calls from the reads with MiXCR, one row per CDR3 protein. The sample holds about 310,000 distinct CDR3 sequences, roughly 16% seen once. This clonotype was detected a few times. Its antigen remains unknown. The specimen was PBMCs. The receptor comes from a human donor in good health (CMV status not recorded). Some clones in this sample may be carry-over from other donors' samples. The chain has TRBV4-2 and TRBJ2-1, with D maybe TRBD2 (6 bases). The CDR3 DNA reads TGTGCCAGCAGCCTAACAACCGGAGTAGCGGTGAACAATGAGCAGTTCTTC. Its protein product is CASSLTTGVAVNNEQFF.